A single T cell receptor beta chain is shown here with its context. Amplified TCR beta CDR3 regions derived from RNA transcripts. First-round RT-PCR of the TCR CDR3 relied on the HTBI primer set. TCRdb analysed the multiplex PCR reads with MiXCR anew, one entry per CDR3 protein. The data contain fewer than 600,000 distinct CDR3 sequences, about 15% of them singletons. Deletions cut 0 bases from V and 7 bases from J, with 10 bases between. The length of the CDR3 is 14 residues. The germline CDR1 and CDR2 sequences are LGHDT and YNNKEL (reference sequence). The data belong to a study of T cells in Graves' hyperthyroidism and ophthalmopathy.

Sequencing was performed on blood. This sequence was found in a young woman with Graves' hyperthyroidism. V usage is TRBV3-1 and J usage is TRBJ1-5, with D unclear. The chain's CDR3 is CASSQDVRGQPQHF. The DNA of the CDR3 is TGTGCCAGCAGCCAAGACGTGAGAGGACAGCCCCAGCATTTT.